The 14 T cell receptor beta chains given below trace back to one sample, sequenced in a study of Ad26.COV2.S vaccination and SARS-CoV-2 variants. This sample's treatment: 19 received Ad26.COV2.S at low or high dose, single or two shots; about 5 received placebo; per-sample allocation not given. After the first vaccine or placebo injection, samples were drawn on day 63. Generated by immunoSEQ multiplex PCR, the TCRdb table keeps only in-frame clones and is missing some. In the table there are approximately 420,000 clones, more than 75% of which are singletons. The specimen was peripheral blood, collected in a trial of Ad26.COV2.S vaccine versus placebo. The receptors derive from a person aged 18-65 years who received the Ad26.COV2.S COVID-19 vaccine or a placebo.

This chain joins TRBV9 and TRBJ2-2, with D possibly matching TRBD1 (5 bases). V was pared by 2 bases and J by 2 bases, with 22 bases between. The CDR3 is made up of 19 amino acids. The germline V gene encodes CDR1 SGDLS and CDR2 YYNGEE. DNA of the CDR3: TGTGCCAGCAGCGTCCTGACAGCCGTAAGACATCTCAACACCGGGGAGCTGTTTTTT. Residues: CASSVLTAVRHLNTGELFF. Filled out from reference TRBV9 and TRBJ2-2, the complete variable domain reads DSGVTQTPKHLITATGQRVTLRCSPRSGDLSVYWYQQSLDQGLQFLIQYYNGEERAKGNILERFSAQQFPDLHSELNLSSLELGDSALYFCASSVLTAVRHLNTGELFFGEGSRLTVL.

The DNA for the CDR3 is TGTGCCAGCAGTTTAGAAGGCAGGGCCTACTATGGCTACACCTTC. This encodes CASSLEGRAYYGYTF. The gene calls are TRBV27 and TRBJ1-2; D might be TRBD1 (5 bases). The germline V gene has CDR1 MNHEY and CDR2 SMNVEV (reference sequence). This CDR3 has 15 amino acids. With 2 bases removed from V and 3 bases from J, the gap between germline ends came to 13 bases.

The V call is TRBV5-8, the J call TRBJ2-3; TRBD2 agrees at 10 bases. J was trimmed by 3 bases and V by 2 bases; bases with no gene match: 6. This CDR3 region has 16 residues. Germline lookup yields CDR1 SGHTS and CDR2 YDEGEE. CDR3 in amino acids: CASSFGSSGGTDTQYF. As DNA, the CDR3 is TGTGCCAGCAGCTTTGGGTCTAGCGGGGGTACAGATACGCAGTATTTT.

The chain combines TRBV10-3 with TRBJ1-2; TRBD1 matches 8 bases. The germline V gene has CDR1 ENHRY and CDR2 SYGVKD. Losses at the gene ends were 6 bases for V and 3 bases for J; bases not matched to a gene: 0. The CDR3 spans 12 residues. DNA for the CDR3: TGTGCCATCAGGGACAGGGACTATGGCTACACCTTC. Amino acids: CAIRDRDYGYTF.

The gene calls are TRBV29-1 and TRBJ2-3, with D maybe TRBD2 (5 bases). Trimming took off 4 bases at V and 3 bases at J, with 11 bases between the two ends. Looked up from germline, CDR1 is SQVTM and CDR2 is ANQGSEA. This CDR3 contains 13 residues. The DNA of the CDR3 is TGCAGCGTTGTAAACCGGGGTACAGATACGCAGTATTTT. Translated: CSVVNRGTDTQYF.

The V gene is TRBV29-1, the J gene TRBJ2-3, with D possibly matching TRBD2 (5 bases). Per germline, CDR1 SQVTM and CDR2 ANQGSEA. This CDR3 region has 16 residues. V was shortened by 0 bases and J by 0 bases, with 13 bases between the two germline ends. The CDR3 DNA reads as TGCAGCGTTGAAGAAGGTAATCGAGGGAGCACAGATACGCAGTATTTT. This sequence encodes CSVEEGNRGSTDTQYF.

V usage is TRBV3-1 (or the pseudogene TRBV3-2) and J usage is TRBJ1-1; 7 bases are a match to TRBD1. CDR1 LGHDT and CDR2 YNNKEL come from the germline V gene (reference sequence). The CDR3 length is 15 residues. With 0 bases clipped from V and 3 bases from J, the junction kept 4 bases outside the gene matches. The CDR3 sequence is CASSQERQGDTEAFF. CDR3 sequence (DNA): TGTGCCAGCAGCCAAGAACGACAGGGCGACACTGAAGCTTTCTTT.

This clone was observed a single time. The chain has TRBV4-3 and TRBJ1-2; D ambiguous. The CDR3 has 15 amino acids. Trimming cost V 0 bases and J 3 bases, with 11 bases left between them. CDR1 is LGHNA and CDR2 is YSLEER in the germline V gene. The CDR3 region is CASSQDSSIHYGYTF. The CDR3 nucleotides are TGCGCCAGCAGCCAAGATTCCAGTATACACTATGGCTACACCTTC.

The chain combines TRBV5-6 with TRBJ2-7; 9 bases are shared with TRBD1. Germline V gene data show CDR1 as SGHDT and CDR2 as YYEEEE. V was clipped by 2 bases and J by 1 base; unmatched bases: 1. This CDR3 spans 14 amino acids. CDR3 sequence reads: CASSFGTGSYEQYF. The CDR3 nucleotides are TGTGCCAGCAGCTTCGGGACAGGGTCCTACGAGCAGTACTTC.

This clone was picked up one time. The V gene is TRBV30, the J gene TRBJ2-2; D is unresolved. Trimming cost V 5 bases and J 3 bases, with 7 bases left between them. Per the germline V gene, CDR1 is GTSNPN and CDR2 is SVGIG (reference sequence). CDR3 size: 12 residues. The CDR3 DNA reads as TGTGCCTGGCGCACGGACACCGGGGAGCTGTTTTTT. It is translated as CAWRTDTGELFF.

This clone was seen a handful of times. The V call is TRBV28, the J call TRBJ1-6; a weak D match, TRBD1 (6 bases). Trimming removed 5 bases at V and 13 bases at J, with 21 bases between. Per germline, CDR1 MDHEN and CDR2 SYDVKM. The CDR3 is 15 amino acids. The CDR3 coding sequence is TGTGCCAGCAGTATCCCGCGGACAGCGAGCCCCCCCCTCCACTTT. Amino acid sequence: CASSIPRTASPPLHF.

The genes are TRBV4-3 and TRBJ1-4, with D tentatively TRBD1 (6 bases). This CDR3 contains 17 residues. V lost 2 bases and J 4 bases, leaving 17 bases between the germline ends. Per germline, CDR1 LGHNA and CDR2 YSLEER. CDR3 amino acids: CASSQNQVGGGNEKLFF. CDR3 DNA: TGCGCCAGCAGCCAAAACCAGGTGGGAGGGGGTAATGAAAAACTGTTTTTT.

The chain recombines TRBV5-4 with TRBJ2-7; D perhaps matches TRBD1 (5 bases). Trimming stripped 4 bases from V and 3 bases from J, with 8 bases between. Germline V CDR1 and CDR2: SGHNT, YYREEE (reference sequence). The CDR3 runs to 12 residues. CDR3 amino acids: CASSRTGYEQYF. For the CDR3, the DNA is TGTGCCAGCAGCCGCACAGGCTACGAGCAGTACTTC.

The rearrangement joins TRBV7-2 to TRBJ2-5; D ambiguous. CDR1 is SGHTA and CDR2 is FQGNSA in the germline V gene. The CDR3 consists of 13 residues. Trimming pared 1 base from V and 5 bases from J, leaving 8 bases between. The CDR3 coding sequence is TGTGCCAGCAGCTTAGATCCGAGGGAGACCCAGTACTTC. It specifies CASSLDPRETQYF. The entire variable domain, with the rest obtained from reference TRBV7-2 and TRBJ2-5, is as follows: GAGVSQSPSNKVTEKGKDVELRCDPISGHTALYWYRQSLGQGLEFLIYFQGNSAPDKSGLPSDRFSAERTGGSVSTLTIQRTQQEDSAVYLCASSLDPRETQYFGPGTRLLVL.